The 29 T cell receptor beta chains in this list originate from one sample, sequenced in a study of CXCR3-negative and CXCR3-positive naive CD8 T cells. The TRB libraries of cDNA were built by UMI-labeled 5' RACE. TCRdb re-analyzed the 5' RACE reads; it lists each CDR3 protein once, without DNA. The specimen's table records tens of thousands of distinct CDR3 sequences. The material sequenced was naive CXCR3- CD8+ T cells from blood. Subset noted: CD45RO-CCR7+CD27+CD95- naive CD8+ T cells lacking CXCR3 (TNR3-). The receptors come from a human donor in good health. Some clones in this sample may be carry-over from other donors' samples.

This sequence joins TRBV7-6 and TRBJ2-5. This CDR3 is built from 14 residues. Germline V gene sequence: CDR1 SGHVS, CDR2 FNYEAQ. The CDR3 sequence is CASSFRQFQETQYF.

V and J are TRBV12-3 or TRBV12-4 and TRBJ2-3; there is no DNA to check the TCRdb D call of TRBD1. There are 18 residues in the CDR3. Here the CDR3 reads CASSYIHASGGATDTQYF.

The chain couples TRBV5-5 to TRBJ2-1. Germline V gives CDR1 SGHKS, CDR2 YYEKEE (reference sequence). The CDR3 extends over 16 amino acids. CDR3 amino acids: CASSYVAGSSYNEQFF.

This chain links TRBV5-6 with TRBJ1-5. Germline CDR1 reads SGHDT; CDR2 reads YYEEEE. The CDR3 runs 16 residues. The CDR3 reads CASSLGVAGTGQPQHF.

This chain joins TRBV29-1 and TRBJ2-2. Germline V gene data show CDR1 as SQVTM and CDR2 as ANQGSEA. The CDR3 consists of 14 residues. CDR3 sequence reads: CSVVANGYTGELFF.

The chain links TRBV28 to TRBJ2-7; TCRdb picks TRBD1, but there is no DNA to check that call. Germline values: CDR1 MDHEN, CDR2 SYDVKM. CDR3 length: 14 amino acids. CDR3 loop: CASFGAGSAYEQYF.

The chain has TRBV10-2 and TRBJ1-3; TCRdb gives TRBD1 as the D gene, but with no DNA this cannot be confirmed. This CDR3 comprises 14 residues. CDR1 is WSHSY and CDR2 is SAAADI in the germline V gene. The CDR3 loop reads CASIPPGQPDTIYF.

The genes are TRBV6-2 or TRBV6-3 and TRBJ2-1; TCRdb reports TRBD2, a call that lacks DNA to check it against. The CDR3 loop spans 14 amino acids. CDR1 MNHEY and CDR2 SVGEGT come from the germline V gene. The CDR3 loop reads CASSFGTSGYEQFF.

The chain is built from TRBV29-1 and TRBJ2-5; TCRdb outputs TRBD2, but without DNA this stays unchecked. In germline, CDR1 is SQVTM, CDR2 ANQGSEA. The CDR3 loop spans 15 amino acids. CDR3 residues: CSVVRDSGLGETQYF.

The CDR3 loop reads CASSLSQPPGNSPLHF. The chain recombines TRBV27 with TRBJ1-6; TCRdb calls TRBD1, which cannot be checked without DNA. CDR1 MNHEY and CDR2 SMNVEV come from the germline V gene (reference sequence). The CDR3 length is 16 residues.

CDR3 amino acids: CASSYSKGGGETQYF. This chain links TRBV6-5 with TRBJ2-5; TCRdb's assignment of TRBD1 cannot be checked, as there is no DNA. This CDR3 has 15 amino acids. The germline V gene has CDR1 MNHEY and CDR2 SVGAGI.

The rearrangement joins TRBV28 to TRBJ2-3. The CDR3 totals 14 residues. Germline values: CDR1 MDHEN, CDR2 SYDVKM. CDR3 protein: CASSKDRRTDTQYF.

The V and J genes are TRBV6-2 or TRBV6-3 and TRBJ2-5; with no DNA, the TCRdb D assignment of TRBD2 cannot be verified. Looked up from germline, CDR1 is MNHEY and CDR2 is SVGEGT. CDR3 length: 17 residues. The CDR3 region is CASSYPESGDGQETQYF.

The chain is built from TRBV6-5 and TRBJ2-1; TCRdb picks TRBD2, but there is no DNA to check that call. CDR3 size: 16 residues. Germline V CDR1 and CDR2: MNHEY, SVGAGI. CDR3 in amino acids: CASSLTAESSYNEQFF.

V and J are TRBV28 and TRBJ2-7; TCRdb selects TRBD2, and the lack of DNA leaves this call unchecked. This CDR3 is built from 17 residues. Looked up from germline, CDR1 is MDHEN and CDR2 is SYDVKM. The CDR3 is CASSLTRLAGVNYEQYF.

J is TRBJ2-2 and V is TRBV7-6; there is no DNA to check the TCRdb D call of TRBD1. The CDR3 is 16 amino acids. CDR1 and CDR2 from the germline V gene are SGHVS and FNYEAQ. The CDR3 here is CASSFESGTNTGELFF. Full variable domain (rest looked up from reference TRBV7-6 and TRBJ2-2): GAGVSQSPRYKVTKRGQDVALRCDPISGHVSLYWYRQALGQGPEFLTYFNYEAQQDKSGLPNDRFSAERPEGSISTLTIQRTEQRDSAMYRCASSFESGTNTGELFFGEGSRLTVL.

The gene calls are TRBV4-1 and TRBJ2-7; without DNA, the TCRdb call of TRBD2 cannot be checked. CDR1 and CDR2 (germline): MGHRA, YSYEKL. The CDR3 runs to 15 residues. Here the CDR3 reads CASTPRDYLSYEQYF.

The rearrangement uses TRBV5-5 and TRBJ1-5; TCRdb indicates TRBD1, and absent DNA this call remains unverified. Germline-derived CDR1 and CDR2 are SGHKS and YYEKEE (reference sequence). This CDR3 spans 14 amino acids. CDR3 sequence: CASSPNEGNQPQHF.

The V and J genes are TRBV11-3 and TRBJ2-1. CDR1 is SGHNT, CDR2 YENEEA, per germline. This CDR3 is 14 amino acids long. This CDR3 is CASSLSGAAIGQFF.

CDR3 protein: CSAALTIAVQETQYF. J is TRBJ2-5 and V is TRBV20-1; there is no DNA to check the TCRdb D call of TRBD2. Germline CDR1 reads DFQATT; CDR2 reads SNEGSKA (reference sequence). The CDR3 loop spans 15 amino acids.

V is TRBV27 and J is TRBJ2-7; TCRdb outputs TRBD1, but without DNA this stays unchecked. CDR3 length: 16 residues. The V gene's germline CDR1 is MNHEY and CDR2 SMNVEV (reference sequence). CDR3 in amino acids: CASSLSGVGHSYEQYF.

This chain connects TRBV7-9 to TRBJ2-3; TCRdb's assignment of TRBD1 cannot be checked, as there is no DNA. CDR1 SEHNR and CDR2 FQNEAQ come from the germline V gene (reference sequence). The CDR3 is made up of 17 amino acids. The CDR3: CASSSTGRPVGTDTQYF.

The CDR3 reads CASSRGLATDTQYF. The V and J genes are TRBV6-2 or TRBV6-3 and TRBJ2-3; there is no DNA to check the TCRdb D call of TRBD1. The CDR3 has 14 amino acids. The germline gives CDR1 MNHEY, CDR2 SVGEGT.

This chain uses TRBV29-1 with TRBJ2-7; without DNA, the TCRdb call of TRBD2 cannot be checked. The germline CDR1 and CDR2 sequences are SQVTM and ANQGSEA. CDR3 length: 14 residues. The CDR3 protein is CSVDSPLPSYEQYF.

The chain has TRBV30 and TRBJ1-1. The CDR3 extends over 12 amino acids. Germline CDR1 GTSNPN, CDR2 SVGIG (reference sequence). Here the CDR3 reads CAWREMNTEAFF.

This chain connects TRBV7-9 to TRBJ2-1. The germline V gene has CDR1 SEHNR and CDR2 FQNEAQ (reference sequence). This CDR3 comprises 15 residues. The CDR3 sequence is CASSLASGAPNEQFF.

The chain carries TRBV4-3 and TRBJ2-3; there is no DNA to check the TCRdb D call of TRBD1. Per germline, CDR1 LGHNA and CDR2 YSLEER. This CDR3 is 16 amino acids long. The CDR3 reads CASSPQPGTGTDTQYF.

The rearrangement links TRBV29-1 to TRBJ2-1; TCRdb's assignment of TRBD1 cannot be checked, as there is no DNA. CDR3 length: 12 residues. CDR1 is SQVTM and CDR2 is ANQGSEA in the germline V gene. The CDR3 sequence is CSNTGLANEQFF.

This rearrangement joins TRBV28 to TRBJ2-7; TCRdb's D call, TRBD2, is unchecked because there is no DNA. Germline CDR1 is MDHEN and CDR2 is SYDVKM. The CDR3 loop spans 16 amino acids. CDR3 loop: CASSGALGAATYEQYF. The full variable domain, with the rest looked up from reference TRBV28 and TRBJ2-7, is DVKVTQSSRYLVKRTGEKVFLECVQDMDHENMFWYRQDPGLGLRLIYFSYDVKMKEKGDIPEGYSVSREKKERFSLILESASTNQTSMYLCASSGALGAATYEQYFGPGTRLTVT.